This T cell receptor beta chain was retrieved from a study of human thymus T cells. General study results and limits: It looked as if thymic and blood repertoires used V and J genes in a biased way.

Thymic tissue was derived from resections collected during corrective heart surgery. Only in-frame clones appear in the TCRdb table, and some are missing; sequencing was by immunoSEQ multiplex PCR. Here the sample spans 86,000 or so clones, around 96% being singletons. On this clone itself: Its antigen is as yet unknown.

This CDR3 contains 17 residues. V was trimmed by 0 bases and J by 12 bases, leaving 27 bases between them. Per germline, CDR1 WNHNN and CDR2 SYGVQD (reference sequence). What was sequenced was thymus tissue. The chain combines TRBV10-1 with TRBJ2-7; D gene ambiguous. The clonotype comes from a boy under two years old with a congenital heart defect but otherwise immunologically healthy. As DNA, the CDR3 is TGCGCCAGCAGTGAGTCGAAGCTGGCAGGTGCTGGAAAACTTCGGTACTTC. It is translated as CASSESKLAGAGKLRYF.